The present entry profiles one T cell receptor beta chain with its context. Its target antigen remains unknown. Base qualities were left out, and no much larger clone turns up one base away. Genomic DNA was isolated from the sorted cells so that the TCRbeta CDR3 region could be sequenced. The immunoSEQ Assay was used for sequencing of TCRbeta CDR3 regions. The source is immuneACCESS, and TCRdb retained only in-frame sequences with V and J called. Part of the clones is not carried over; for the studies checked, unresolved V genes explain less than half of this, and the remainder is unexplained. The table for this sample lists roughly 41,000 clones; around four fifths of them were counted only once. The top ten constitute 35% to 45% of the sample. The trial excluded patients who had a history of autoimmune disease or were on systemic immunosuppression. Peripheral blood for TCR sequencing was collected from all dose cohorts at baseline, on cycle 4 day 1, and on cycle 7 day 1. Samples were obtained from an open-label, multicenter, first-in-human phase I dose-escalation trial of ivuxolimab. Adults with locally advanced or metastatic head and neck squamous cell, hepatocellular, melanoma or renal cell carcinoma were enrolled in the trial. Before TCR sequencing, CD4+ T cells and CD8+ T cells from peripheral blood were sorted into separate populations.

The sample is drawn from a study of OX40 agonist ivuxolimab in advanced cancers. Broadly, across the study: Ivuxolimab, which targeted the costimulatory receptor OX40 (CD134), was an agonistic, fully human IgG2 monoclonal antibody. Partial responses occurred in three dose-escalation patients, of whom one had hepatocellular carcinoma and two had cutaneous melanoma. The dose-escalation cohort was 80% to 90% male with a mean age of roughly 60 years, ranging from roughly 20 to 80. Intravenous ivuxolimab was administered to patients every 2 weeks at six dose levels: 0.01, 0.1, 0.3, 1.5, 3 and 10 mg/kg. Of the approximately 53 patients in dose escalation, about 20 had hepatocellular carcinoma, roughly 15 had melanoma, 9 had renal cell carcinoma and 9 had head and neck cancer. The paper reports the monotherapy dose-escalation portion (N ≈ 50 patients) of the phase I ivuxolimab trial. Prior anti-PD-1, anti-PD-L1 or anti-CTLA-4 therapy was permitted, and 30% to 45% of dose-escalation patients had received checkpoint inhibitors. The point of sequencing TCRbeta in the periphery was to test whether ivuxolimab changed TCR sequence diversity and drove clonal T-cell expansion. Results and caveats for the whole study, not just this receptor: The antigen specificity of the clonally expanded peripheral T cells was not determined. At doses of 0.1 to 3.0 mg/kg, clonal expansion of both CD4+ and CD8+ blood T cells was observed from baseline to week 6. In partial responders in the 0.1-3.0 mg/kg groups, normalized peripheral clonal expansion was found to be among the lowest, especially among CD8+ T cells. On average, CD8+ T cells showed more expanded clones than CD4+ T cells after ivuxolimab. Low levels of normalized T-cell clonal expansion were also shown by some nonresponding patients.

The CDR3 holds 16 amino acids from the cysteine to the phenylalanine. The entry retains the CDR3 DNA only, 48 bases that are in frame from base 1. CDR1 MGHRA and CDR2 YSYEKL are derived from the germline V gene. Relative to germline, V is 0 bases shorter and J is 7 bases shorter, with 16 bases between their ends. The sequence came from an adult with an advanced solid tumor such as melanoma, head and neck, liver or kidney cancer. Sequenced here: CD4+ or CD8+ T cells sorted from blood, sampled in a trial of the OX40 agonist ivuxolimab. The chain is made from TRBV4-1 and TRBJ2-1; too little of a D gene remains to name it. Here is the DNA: TGCGCCAGCAGCCAAGAGGGTGGAGTGCCGAGGAATGAGCAGTTCTTC. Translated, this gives CASSQEGGVPRNEQFF.